These 5 T cell receptor beta chains share one sample of origin, sequenced in a study of CD8 T cells in ankylosing spondylitis. MiXCR, applied by TCRdb to the 5' RACE reads, yields one record per CDR3 protein. The data show 250,000 to 350,000 distinct CDR3 sequences, with about 19% seen just once and 7.8% held by the top ten. Sequenced sample: blood, either unsorted or a sorted T cell fraction (not recorded which). Receptors were obtained from a male donor with ankylosing spondylitis or in good health (not recorded which).

Concerning this clonotype: The junction does not match germline at one end; this may be a read error. The genes are TRBV9 and TRBJ1-1, with D unresolved. The CDR3 loop spans 14 amino acids. CDR1 and CDR2 from the germline V gene are SGDLS and YYNGEE. The CDR3 sequence: CVSRAGVRDTEAFF. The CDR3 nucleotides are TGTGTCAGCAGAGCAGGCGTTCGGGACACTGAAGCTTTCTTT.

J is TRBJ1-5 and V is TRBV6-5; D might be TRBD1 (6 bases). CDR1 MNHEY and CDR2 SVGAGI come from the germline V gene. This CDR3 has 14 residues. The germline V and J ends were trimmed by 2 bases and 6 bases, with 11 bases remaining between them. As DNA, the CDR3 is TGTGCCAGCAGTTACCGTGAGGGGGTTCAGCCCCAGCATTTT. Protein sequence: CASSYREGVQPQHF.

This clonotype has only a few counts. The chain has TRBV10-1 and TRBJ2-3, with 12 bases matching TRBD2. The length of the CDR3 is 16 residues. The trim removed 3 bases at V and 4 bases at J, leaving 5 bases unmatched. Looked up from germline, CDR1 is WNHNN and CDR2 is SYGVQD (reference sequence). The CDR3 coding sequence is TGCGCCAGCAGTGAATCTAGCGGGAGGGTGGCAGATACGCAGTATTTT. This gives the protein CASSESSGRVADTQYF.

The CDR3 sequence: CASSSKPWDEAFF. Here the CDR3 DNA reads TGTGCCAGCAGTTCGAAGCCATGGGATGAAGCTTTCTTT. This chain links TRBV6-5 with TRBJ1-1; D is unclear. The CDR3 covers 13 residues. Trimming pared 4 bases from V and 7 bases from J, leaving 13 bases between. The germline gives CDR1 MNHEY, CDR2 SVGAGI.

This clonotype has just a few counts. This sequence joins TRBV20-1 and TRBJ2-1; 7 bases are shared with TRBD2. The trim removed 0 bases at V and 6 bases at J, leaving 11 bases unmatched. CDR1 DFQATT and CDR2 SNEGSKA come from the germline V gene (reference sequence). The CDR3 has 16 amino acids. The CDR3, as DNA: TGCAGTGCTAGAGATTGGTCGGGAGGCATCGGCAATGAGCAGTTCTTC. This gives the protein CSARDWSGGIGNEQFF.